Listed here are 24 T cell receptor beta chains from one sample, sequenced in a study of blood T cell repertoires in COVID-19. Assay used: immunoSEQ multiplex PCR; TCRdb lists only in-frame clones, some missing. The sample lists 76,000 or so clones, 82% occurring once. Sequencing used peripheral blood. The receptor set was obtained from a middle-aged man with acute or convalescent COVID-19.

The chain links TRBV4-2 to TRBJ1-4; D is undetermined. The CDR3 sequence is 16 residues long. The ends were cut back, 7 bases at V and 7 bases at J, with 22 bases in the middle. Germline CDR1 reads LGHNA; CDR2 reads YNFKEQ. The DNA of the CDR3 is TGTGCCAGCACTTTTTCGTACCAGACTCCCTTTGAAAAACTGTTTTTT. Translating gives CASTFSYQTPFEKLFF.

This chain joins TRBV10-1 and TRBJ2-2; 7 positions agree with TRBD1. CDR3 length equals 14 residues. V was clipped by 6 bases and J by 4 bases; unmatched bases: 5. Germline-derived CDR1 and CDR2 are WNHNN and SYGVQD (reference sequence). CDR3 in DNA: TGCGCCAGCAGCGGCCAGGGGGTCACCGGGGAGCTGTTTTTT. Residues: CASSGQGVTGELFF.

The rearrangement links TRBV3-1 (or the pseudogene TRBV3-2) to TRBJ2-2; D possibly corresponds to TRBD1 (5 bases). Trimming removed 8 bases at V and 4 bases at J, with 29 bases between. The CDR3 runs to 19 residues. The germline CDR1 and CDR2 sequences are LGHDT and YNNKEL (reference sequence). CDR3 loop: CASGSPRGKASKFTGELFF. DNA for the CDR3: TGTGCCAGCGGGTCCCCAAGGGGCAAGGCGTCGAAGTTCACCGGGGAGCTGTTTTTT.

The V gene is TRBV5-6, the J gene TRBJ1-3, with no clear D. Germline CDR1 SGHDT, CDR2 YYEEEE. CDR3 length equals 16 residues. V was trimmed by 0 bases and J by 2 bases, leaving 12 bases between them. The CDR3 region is CASSLDGGSTGNTIYF. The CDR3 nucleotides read TGTGCCAGCAGCTTGGACGGAGGTAGTACTGGAAACACCATATATTTT.

In DNA form, the CDR3 reads TGCAGCGCAGTGGACAGGTCCGAGCAGTACTTC. Amino acid sequence: CSAVDRSEQYF. The chain is built from TRBV29-1 and TRBJ2-7; TRBD1 matches at 7 bases. The germline gives CDR1 SQVTM, CDR2 ANQGSEA. V trimming: 7 bases; J trimming: 6 bases; junction bases outside the gene matches: 6. This CDR3 spans 11 amino acids.

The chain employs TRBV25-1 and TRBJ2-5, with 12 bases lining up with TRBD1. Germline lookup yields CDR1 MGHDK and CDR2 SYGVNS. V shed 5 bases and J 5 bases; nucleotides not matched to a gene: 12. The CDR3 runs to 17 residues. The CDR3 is CASSQTRDRGHWETQYF. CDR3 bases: TGTGCCAGCAGTCAAACCCGGGACAGGGGGCACTGGGAGACCCAGTACTTC.

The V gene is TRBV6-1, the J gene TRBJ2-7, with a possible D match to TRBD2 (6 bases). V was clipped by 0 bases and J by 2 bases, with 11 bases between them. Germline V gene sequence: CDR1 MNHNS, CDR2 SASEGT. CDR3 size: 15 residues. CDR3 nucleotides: TGTGCCAGCAGTGAAGCGCGGGGAGGAACCTACGAGCAGTACTTC. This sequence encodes CASSEARGGTYEQYF.

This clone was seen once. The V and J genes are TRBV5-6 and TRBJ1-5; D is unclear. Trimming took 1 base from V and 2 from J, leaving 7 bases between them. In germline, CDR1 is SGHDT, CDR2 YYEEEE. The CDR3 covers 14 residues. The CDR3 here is CASSLWLRNQPQHF. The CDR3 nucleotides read TGTGCCAGCAGCTTGTGGCTCCGCAATCAGCCCCAGCATTTT.

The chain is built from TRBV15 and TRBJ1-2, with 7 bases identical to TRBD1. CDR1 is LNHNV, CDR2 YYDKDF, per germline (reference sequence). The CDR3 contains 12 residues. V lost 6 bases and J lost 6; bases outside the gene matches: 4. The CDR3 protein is CATSKGADGYTF. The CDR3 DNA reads TGTGCCACCAGTAAGGGGGCGGATGGCTACACCTTC.

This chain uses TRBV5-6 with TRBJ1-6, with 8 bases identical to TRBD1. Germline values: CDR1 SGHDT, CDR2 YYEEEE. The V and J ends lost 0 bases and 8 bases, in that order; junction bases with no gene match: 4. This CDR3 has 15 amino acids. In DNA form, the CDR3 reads TGTGCCAGCAGCTTGGCCAGGGGGCAGTATTCACCCCTCCACTTT. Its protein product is CASSLARGQYSPLHF.

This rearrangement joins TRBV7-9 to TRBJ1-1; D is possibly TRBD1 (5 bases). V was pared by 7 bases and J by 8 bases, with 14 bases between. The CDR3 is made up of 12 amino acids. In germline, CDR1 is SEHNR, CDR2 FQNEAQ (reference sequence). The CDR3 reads CASNIPGLEAFF. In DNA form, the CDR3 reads TGTGCCAGCAACATCCCGGGACTCGAAGCTTTCTTT.

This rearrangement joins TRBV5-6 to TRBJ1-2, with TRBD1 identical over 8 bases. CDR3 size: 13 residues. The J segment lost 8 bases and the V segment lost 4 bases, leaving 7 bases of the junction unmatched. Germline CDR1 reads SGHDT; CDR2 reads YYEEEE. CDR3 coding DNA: TGTGCCAGCAGCCCCCCGACAGGGGCCGGCTACACCTTC. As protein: CASSPPTGAGYTF.

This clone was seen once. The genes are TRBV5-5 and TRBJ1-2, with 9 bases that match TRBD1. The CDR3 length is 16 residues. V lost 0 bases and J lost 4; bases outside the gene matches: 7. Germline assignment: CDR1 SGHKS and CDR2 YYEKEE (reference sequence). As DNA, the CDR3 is TGTGCCAGCAGCTTGGATCCGGGACAGGGCAGCTATGGCTACACCTTC. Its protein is CASSLDPGQGSYGYTF. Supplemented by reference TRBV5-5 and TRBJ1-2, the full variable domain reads DAGVTQSPTHLIKTRGQQVTLRCSPISGHKSVSWYQQVLGQGPQFIFQYYEKEERGRGNFPDRFSARQFPNYSSELNVNALLLGDSALYLCASSLDPGQGSYGYTFGSGTRLTVV.

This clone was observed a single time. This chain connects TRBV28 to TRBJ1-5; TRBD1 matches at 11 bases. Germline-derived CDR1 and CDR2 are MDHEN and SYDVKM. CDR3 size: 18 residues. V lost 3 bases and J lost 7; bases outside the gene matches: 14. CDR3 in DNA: TGTGCCAGCAGTTTGGCTCCGGGACAGGGGGAATTGGGGCAGCCCCAGCATTTT. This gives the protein CASSLAPGQGELGQPQHF.

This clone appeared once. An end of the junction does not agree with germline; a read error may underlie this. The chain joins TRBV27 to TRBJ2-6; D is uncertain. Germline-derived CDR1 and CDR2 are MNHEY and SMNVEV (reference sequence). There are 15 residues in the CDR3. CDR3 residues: CASRFGYSGANVLTF. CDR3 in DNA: TGTGCCAGCCGTTTCGGGTACTCTGGGGCCAACGTCCTGACTTTC. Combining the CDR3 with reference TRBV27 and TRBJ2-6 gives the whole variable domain EAQVTQNPRYLITVTGKKLTVTCSQNMNHEYMSWYRQDPGLGLRQIYYSMNVEVTDKGDVPEGYKVSRKEKRNFPLILESPSPNQTSLYFCASRFGYSGANVLTFGAGSRLTVL.

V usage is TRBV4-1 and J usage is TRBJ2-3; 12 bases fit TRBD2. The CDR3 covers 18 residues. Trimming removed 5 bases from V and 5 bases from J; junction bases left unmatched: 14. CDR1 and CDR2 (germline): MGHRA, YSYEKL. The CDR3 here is CASSAGLAGVTARDTQYF. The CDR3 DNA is TGCGCCAGCAGCGCGGGACTAGCGGGTGTGACGGCGAGAGATACGCAGTATTTT.

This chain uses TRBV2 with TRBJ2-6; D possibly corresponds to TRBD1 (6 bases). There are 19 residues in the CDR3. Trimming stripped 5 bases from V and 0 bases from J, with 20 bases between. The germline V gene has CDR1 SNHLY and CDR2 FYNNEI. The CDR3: CASSRHPNGRGSGANVLTF. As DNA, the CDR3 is TGTGCCAGCAGTAGGCACCCGAATGGCAGGGGCTCTGGGGCCAACGTCCTGACTTTC.

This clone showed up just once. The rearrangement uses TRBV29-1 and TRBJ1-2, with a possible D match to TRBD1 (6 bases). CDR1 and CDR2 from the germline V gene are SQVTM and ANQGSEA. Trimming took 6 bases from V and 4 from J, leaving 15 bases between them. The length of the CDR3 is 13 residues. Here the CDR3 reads CSVGQSISYGYTF. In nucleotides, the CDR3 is TGCAGCGTGGGACAATCAATTTCCTATGGCTACACCTTC. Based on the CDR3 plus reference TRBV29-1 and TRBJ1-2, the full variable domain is SAVISQKPSRDICQRGTSLTIQCQVDSQVTMMFWYRQQPGQSLTLIATANQGSEATYESGFVIDKFPISRPNLTFSTLTVSNMSPEDSSIYLCSVGQSISYGYTFGSGTRLTVV.

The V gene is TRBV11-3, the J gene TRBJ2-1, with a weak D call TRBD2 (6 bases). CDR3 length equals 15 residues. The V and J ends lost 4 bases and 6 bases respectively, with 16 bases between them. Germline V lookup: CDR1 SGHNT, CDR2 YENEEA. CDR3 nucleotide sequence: TGTGCCAGCAGCTCCGGACACCTGGGGGGCAATGAGCAGTTCTTC. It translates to CASSSGHLGGNEQFF.

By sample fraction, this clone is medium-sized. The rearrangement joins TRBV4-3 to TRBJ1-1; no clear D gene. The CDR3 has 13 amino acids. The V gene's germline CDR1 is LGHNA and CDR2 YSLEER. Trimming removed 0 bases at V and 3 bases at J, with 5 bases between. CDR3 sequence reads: CASSQDVYTEAFF. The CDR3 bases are TGCGCCAGCAGCCAAGATGTATACACTGAAGCTTTCTTT.

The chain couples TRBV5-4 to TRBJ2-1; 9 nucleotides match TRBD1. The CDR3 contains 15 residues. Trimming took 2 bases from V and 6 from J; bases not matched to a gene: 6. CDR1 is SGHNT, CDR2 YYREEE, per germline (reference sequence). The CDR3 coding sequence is TGTGCCAGCAGCTTCTCCGGGACAGGGTTCAATGAGCAGTTCTTC. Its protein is CASSFSGTGFNEQFF.

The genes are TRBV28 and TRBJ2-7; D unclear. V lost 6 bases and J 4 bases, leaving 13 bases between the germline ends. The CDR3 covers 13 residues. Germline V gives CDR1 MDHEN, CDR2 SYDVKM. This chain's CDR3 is CASSSYIGYEQYF. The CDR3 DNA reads TGTGCCAGCAGCTCCTATATCGGGTACGAGCAGTACTTC.

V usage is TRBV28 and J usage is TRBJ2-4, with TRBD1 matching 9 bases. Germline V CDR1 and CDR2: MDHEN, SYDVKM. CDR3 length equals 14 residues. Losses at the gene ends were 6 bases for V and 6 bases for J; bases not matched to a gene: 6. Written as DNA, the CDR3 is TGTGCCAGCAGATTCAGGACAGGGGCAAACATTCAGTACTTC. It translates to CASRFRTGANIQYF. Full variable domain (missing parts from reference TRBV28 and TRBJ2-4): DVKVTQSSRYLVKRTGEKVFLECVQDMDHENMFWYRQDPGLGLRLIYFSYDVKMKEKGDIPEGYSVSREKKERFSLILESASTNQTSMYLCASRFRTGANIQYFGAGTRLSVL.

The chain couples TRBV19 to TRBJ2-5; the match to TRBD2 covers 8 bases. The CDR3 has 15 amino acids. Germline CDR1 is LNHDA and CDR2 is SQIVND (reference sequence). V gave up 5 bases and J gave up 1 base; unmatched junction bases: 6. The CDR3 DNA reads TGTGCCAGTAGTCTAAGCGGGGGAATCCAAGAGACCCAGTACTTC. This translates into CASSLSGGIQETQYF.